Presented here are 17 T cell receptor beta chains from one specimen sequenced in a study of blood T cell repertoires in COVID-19. Sequenced by immunoSEQ multiplex PCR; TCRdb stores in-frame clones only, minus some. The data contain 60,000 to 65,000 clones, roughly 80% of them singletons. Sequencing was carried out using peripheral blood. The receptors originated from an elderly woman with active or convalescent COVID-19.

The gene calls are TRBV19 and TRBJ1-1; 7 bases are a match to TRBD1. V lost 3 bases, J lost 1 base, and 2 bases stayed unmatched. The CDR3 spans 14 residues. Germline lookup yields CDR1 LNHDA and CDR2 SQIVND (reference sequence). The CDR3 is CASSIGDRNTEAFF. The CDR3 nucleotides read TGTGCCAGTAGTATCGGGGACAGGAACACTGAAGCTTTCTTT.

J is TRBJ1-2 and V is TRBV6-1, with 9 bases matching TRBD1. Germline values: CDR1 MNHNS, CDR2 SASEGT. With 2 bases clipped from V and 7 bases from J, the junction kept 2 bases outside the gene matches. The CDR3 runs 13 residues. The CDR3 region is CASSEMGQGGYTF. The CDR3 DNA sequence: TGTGCCAGCAGTGAAATGGGACAGGGTGGCTACACCTTC.

The chain is built from TRBV5-4 and TRBJ2-5; possible D gene TRBD2, 6 bases. V shed 4 bases and J shed 5 bases, with 15 bases lying between them. Per the germline V gene, CDR1 is SGHNT and CDR2 is YYREEE (reference sequence). This CDR3 is built from 14 residues. This CDR3 is CASSPGLTWETQYF. CDR3 nucleotides: TGTGCCAGCAGCCCTGGACTAACATGGGAGACCCAGTACTTC.

V gene TRBV4-2 combines with J gene TRBJ2-7; 8 bases are a match to TRBD1. V lost 0 bases to trimming and J lost 3 bases; unmatched junction nucleotides: 7. Germline V lookup: CDR1 LGHNA, CDR2 YNFKEQ. The CDR3 runs to 16 residues. The CDR3 bases are TGTGCCAGCAGCCAAGAAGACAGGGGCGAGTACTACGAGCAGTACTTC. Translating it yields CASSQEDRGEYYEQYF.

This rearrangement joins TRBV5-1 to TRBJ1-1, with 9 bases lining up with TRBD1. Germline CDR1 reads SGHRS; CDR2 reads YFSETQ. The CDR3 consists of 14 residues. The trim removed 6 bases at V and 1 base at J, leaving 4 bases unmatched. The CDR3 DNA reads TGCGCCAGCAAGGGACAGGGTTCGAACACTGAAGCTTTCTTT. Protein product: CASKGQGSNTEAFF.

The V call is TRBV5-1, the J call TRBJ2-3, with D tentatively TRBD1 (6 bases). Germline CDR1 reads SGHRS; CDR2 reads YFSETQ. V was clipped by 1 base and J by 4 bases, with 10 bases between them. The CDR3 consists of 14 residues. The CDR3, as DNA: TGCGCCAGCAGCTTGAACAGGGCCGCAGATACGCAGTATTTT. This codes for CASSLNRAADTQYF.

The chain recombines TRBV7-9 with TRBJ2-3, with a tentative D call TRBD1 (6 bases). This CDR3 has 14 amino acids. V was pared by 5 bases and J by 4 bases, with 13 bases between. Per the germline V gene, CDR1 is SEHNR and CDR2 is FQNEAQ (reference sequence). CDR3 nucleotides: TGTGCCAGCAGCCAGGGGTCGGAGGCAGATACGCAGTATTTT. Translated: CASSQGSEADTQYF.

This rearrangement joins TRBV18 to TRBJ1-4; D unclear. Trimming removed 3 bases from V and 5 bases from J, with 7 bases in between. CDR3 length equals 13 residues. CDR1 and CDR2 (germline): KGHSH, LQKENI. The CDR3 DNA is TGTGCCAGCTCACCGTCTCAGAATGAAAAACTGTTTTTT. Translation: CASSPSQNEKLFF.

This clone came up once. V is TRBV10-3 and J is TRBJ1-4; D is possibly TRBD1 (5 bases). CDR1 and CDR2 from the germline V gene are ENHRY and SYGVKD. The CDR3 extends over 15 amino acids. The germline V and J ends were trimmed by 0 bases and 8 bases, with 13 bases remaining between them. For the CDR3, the DNA is TGTGCCATCAGTGAGTCCAGGGCGCTTGAGGAAAAACTGTTTTTT. This translates into CAISESRALEEKLFF.

The chain combines TRBV6-5 with TRBJ1-2; 9 positions agree with TRBD1. V trimming: 5 bases; J trimming: 6 bases; junction bases outside the gene matches: 4. Per the germline V gene, CDR1 is MNHEY and CDR2 is SVGAGI. The CDR3 extends over 13 amino acids. The CDR3 coding sequence is TGTGCCAGCAGTCGGGGACAGGGTAATGGCTACACCTTC. This gives the protein CASSRGQGNGYTF.

The chain carries TRBV25-1 and TRBJ1-5, with a possible D match to TRBD1 (5 bases). Germline V lookup: CDR1 MGHDK, CDR2 SYGVNS. V was pared by 4 bases and J by 5 bases, with 9 bases between. This CDR3 is 13 amino acids long. Here the CDR3 reads CASSVGDYQPQHF. CDR3 coding DNA: TGTGCCAGCAGTGTAGGGGACTATCAGCCCCAGCATTTT.

CDR3 sequence: CASTPMGGGNEQFF. In DNA, the CDR3 is TGTGCCAGCACCCCCATGGGGGGGGGTAATGAGCAGTTCTTC. The chain links TRBV3-1 (or the pseudogene TRBV3-2) to TRBJ2-1; TRBD2 aligns across 7 bases. V shed 7 bases and J 7 bases; nucleotides not matched to a gene: 10. This CDR3 has 14 amino acids. Germline V gene data show CDR1 as LGHDT and CDR2 as YNNKEL (reference sequence).

This clone has a handful of counts. V usage is TRBV19 and J usage is TRBJ1-5; 11 bases match TRBD1. The V gene end was trimmed by 4 bases and the J gene end by 6 bases; junction bases not matched to a gene: 5. The CDR3 extends over 15 amino acids. CDR1 and CDR2 from the germline V gene are LNHDA and SQIVND (reference sequence). The CDR3 region has the DNA TGTGCCAGTAGTAGAGGACAGGGGGCCATTCAGCCCCAGCATTTT. Its protein product is CASSRGQGAIQPQHF.

The rearrangement joins TRBV29-1 to TRBJ1-2; 10 bases map to TRBD1. Germline CDR1 SQVTM, CDR2 ANQGSEA. The CDR3 sequence is 12 residues long. The junction had 10 bases not matched to a gene; V was cut back by 7 bases and J by 11 bases. The CDR3: CSGATGGGGYTF. CDR3 coding DNA: TGCAGCGGAGCGACAGGGGGCGGGGGTTACACCTTC.

This chain's CDR3 is CASSKEAGGTGELFF. The DNA of the CDR3 is TGTGCCAGCAGCAAAGAAGCGGGGGGGACCGGGGAGCTGTTTTTT. The gene calls are TRBV21-1 and TRBJ2-2; no DNA check was done on the table's D call, TRBD2. TRBV21-1 is annotated as a pseudogene. The CDR3 runs 15 residues.

This sequence joins TRBV24-1 and TRBJ1-5; 9 nucleotides align to TRBD1. J lost 6 bases, V lost 5 bases, and 16 bases had no gene match. The CDR3 covers 18 residues. Germline V gene sequence: CDR1 KGHDR, CDR2 SFDVKD. The DNA for the CDR3 is TGTGCCACCAGTGCCCGGGACAGGGAGGAAATATTCTGTCAGCCCCAGCATTTT. Its protein is CATSARDREEIFCQPQHF.

The count of this clone is one. The chain carries TRBV3-1 (or the pseudogene TRBV3-2) and TRBJ1-1; D is undetermined. V was trimmed by 4 bases and J by 5 bases, leaving 14 bases between them. CDR3 size: 14 residues. Per germline, CDR1 LGHDT and CDR2 YNNKEL (reference sequence). CDR3 nucleotides: TGTGCCAGCAGCCCATTAGACTACTCGACTGAAGCTTTCTTT. Its protein product is CASSPLDYSTEAFF.